Below are 32 T cell receptor beta chains sequenced from a single sample in a study of neurological immune-mediated disorders (dated by TCRdb to the late 2010s). Receptors were amplified or captured by 5' RACE. Sequencing used an Illumina HiSeq 2500. Clones were called with MiXCR by TCRdb after fastp trimmed the public reads at Q25, and only in-frame beta chains were retained. Identical CDR3 proteins give one entry, which carries the most common genes and DNA. The sample data list 20,000 to 25,000 distinct CDR3 sequences, and 15% of these were observed just once. The top ten constitute roughly 15% of the sample. Sequenced material: PBMCs. Source of these receptors: a female donor with HTLV-1-associated myelopathy (HAM/TSP).

This clonotype was observed at least ten times. The chain uses TRBV20-1 and TRBJ2-5, with 14 bases identical to TRBD2. The CDR3 sequence is 15 residues long. CDR1 is DFQATT and CDR2 is SNEGSKA in the germline V gene (reference sequence). V shed 1 base and J 2 bases; nucleotides not matched to a gene: 0. CDR3 bases: TGCAGTGCTAGAGGACTAGCGGGGGGGCAAGAGACCCAGTACTTC. It yields the protein CSARGLAGGQETQYF.

Many counts were recorded for this clonotype. This chain joins TRBV7-2 and TRBJ2-5, with D tentatively TRBD1 (6 bases). The germline gives CDR1 SGHTA, CDR2 FQGNSA. The CDR3 consists of 13 residues. With 5 bases removed from V and 2 bases from J, the gap between germline ends came to 9 bases. The DNA for the CDR3 is TGTGCCAGCAGCAGGACAGCTCAAGAGACCCAGTACTTC. Translated, it gives CASSRTAQETQYF. Using reference TRBV7-2 and TRBJ2-5 for the parts outside the CDR3, the full variable domain is GAGVSQSPSNKVTEKGKDVELRCDPISGHTALYWYRQSLGQGLEFLIYFQGNSAPDKSGLPSDRFSAERTGGSVSTLTIQRTQQEDSAVYLCASSRTAQETQYFGPGTRLLVL.

This clonotype was found many times. The chain has TRBV5-8 and TRBJ2-7, with D perhaps matching TRBD2 (6 bases). Per the germline V gene, CDR1 is SGHTS and CDR2 is YDEGEE. The V and J ends lost 6 bases and 0 bases respectively, with 22 bases between them. There are 17 residues in the CDR3. The CDR3 reads CASTVYVQSRGSYEQYF. DNA of the CDR3: TGTGCCAGCACCGTCTACGTCCAATCGCGGGGCTCCTACGAGCAGTACTTC.

This clonotype appeared many times. The chain couples TRBV20-1 to TRBJ2-3; D is perhaps TRBD2 (5 bases). There are 15 residues in the CDR3. CDR1 is DFQATT and CDR2 is SNEGSKA in the germline V gene (reference sequence). The V end lost 3 bases, the J end lost 2 bases, and 15 bases lay between the germline ends. The CDR3 here is CSASFARELTDTQYF. CDR3 sequence (DNA): TGCAGTGCTAGCTTCGCGAGGGAACTCACAGATACGCAGTATTTT.

At least ten counts were recorded for this clonotype. The chain is built from TRBV7-3 and TRBJ2-2; no reliable D call. Germline-derived CDR1 and CDR2 are SGHTA and FQGTGA. V lost 0 bases to trimming and J lost 2 bases, with 10 bases between them. CDR3 length: 16 residues. The DNA of the CDR3 is TGTGCCAGCAGCTTAACGATTACGGCTAACACCGGGGAGCTGTTTTTT. Residues: CASSLTITANTGELFF.

There are many counts of this clonotype. The chain uses TRBV5-1 and TRBJ2-3; D is perhaps TRBD1 (6 bases). The germline V gene has CDR1 SGHRS and CDR2 YFSETQ. The CDR3 totals 16 residues. The V gene lost 0 bases and the J gene lost 11 bases, with 22 bases spanning the gap. CDR3 amino acids: CASSLEAGELAAGQYF. The DNA for the CDR3 is TGCGCCAGCAGCTTGGAGGCAGGGGAATTGGCGGCTGGGCAGTATTTT. The variable domain in full, completed from reference TRBV5-1 and TRBJ2-3, reads KAGVTQTPRYLIKTRGQQVTLSCSPISGHRSVSWYQQTPGQGLQFLFEYFSETQRNKGNFPGRFSGRQFSNSRSEMNVSTLELGDSALYLCASSLEAGELAAGQYFGPGTRLTVL.

This clonotype was seen many times. The rearrangement links TRBV6-5 to TRBJ2-7; D ambiguous. Trimming removed 5 bases at V and 0 bases at J, with 8 bases between. The germline CDR1 and CDR2 sequences are MNHEY and SVGAGI. CDR3 length: 13 residues. This CDR3 reads CASSKESSYEQYF. The DNA for the CDR3 is TGTGCCAGCAGTAAGGAGAGCTCCTACGAGCAGTACTTC.

In its sample, this clonotype was seen many times. The chain couples TRBV5-1 to TRBJ2-7; 8 nucleotides agree with TRBD2. The ends lost 4 bases at V and 2 bases at J; junction bases unmatched: 8. The length of the CDR3 is 15 residues. CDR1 and CDR2 (germline): SGHRS, YFSETQ. CDR3 sequence (DNA): TGCGCCAGCAGCCAAAGCGGGGGCCTAGCCTACGAGCAGTACTTC. Amino acids: CASSQSGGLAYEQYF.

The chain combines TRBV20-1 with TRBJ2-1; 10 nucleotides align to TRBD2. CDR1 DFQATT and CDR2 SNEGSKA come from the germline V gene (reference sequence). The CDR3 is made up of 14 amino acids. With V trimmed by 3 bases and J by 5 bases, 4 bases remained unmatched. CDR3 DNA sequence: TGCAGTGCTAGCTTTACTAGCGGGAACAATGAGCAGTTCTTC. It is translated as CSASFTSGNNEQFF.

About this clonotype itself: The junction and the germline gene differ at one end; a read error may be behind it. The chain is built from TRBV27 and TRBJ1-5; unclear D gene. This CDR3 has 15 amino acids. Germline V gene lookup returns CDR1 MNHEY and CDR2 SMNVEV (reference sequence). The CDR3 spells CARSLSRAGNQPQHF. The CDR3 region has the DNA TGTGCCAGAAGTTTATCTAGGGCTGGCAATCAGCCCCAGCATTTT.

This clonotype was observed at least ten times. V usage is TRBV5-5 and J usage is TRBJ2-5, with D perhaps TRBD1 (5 bases). From germline, CDR1 is SGHKS and CDR2 YYEKEE (reference sequence). Trimming pared 5 bases from V and 5 bases from J, leaving 10 bases between. The CDR3 is made up of 12 amino acids. The CDR3 region is CASRGAEETQYF. CDR3 DNA sequence: TGTGCCAGCAGAGGGGCCGAGGAGACCCAGTACTTC.

CDR3 in amino acids: CASSSRQGAGELFF. In DNA, the CDR3 is TGTGCCAGCAGCTCAAGACAGGGGGCCGGGGAGCTGTTTTTT. The chain uses TRBV7-9 and TRBJ2-2, with 9 bases aligning to TRBD1. The trim removed 4 bases at V and 6 bases at J, leaving 3 bases unmatched. Germline loops: CDR1 SEHNR, CDR2 FQNEAQ (reference sequence). The CDR3 covers 14 residues.

This clonotype was picked up many times. This chain connects TRBV28 to TRBJ2-1; tentatively, D is TRBD2 (6 bases). This CDR3 is 13 amino acids long. Germline values: CDR1 MDHEN, CDR2 SYDVKM. V was trimmed by 8 bases and J by 4 bases, leaving 12 bases between them. CDR3 amino acids: CASGPSAYNEQFF. In nucleotides, the CDR3 is TGTGCCAGCGGGCCTAGCGCTTACAATGAGCAGTTCTTC.

The sample holds a few counts of this clonotype. V usage is TRBV12-3 or TRBV12-4 and J usage is TRBJ1-1; no firm D call. CDR3 size: 13 residues. Trimming removed 4 bases from V and 1 base from J, with 7 bases in between. The CDR3: CASSSGRNTEAFF. DNA for the CDR3: TGTGCCAGCAGTTCGGGTAGGAACACTGAAGCTTTCTTT.

This clonotype was counted ten times or more. V usage is TRBV11-1 and J usage is TRBJ2-5; D is uncertain. Germline loops: CDR1 SGHAT, CDR2 FQDESV (reference sequence). V lost 7 bases to trimming and J lost 2 bases, with 11 bases between them. This CDR3 is built from 13 residues. The CDR3 region has the DNA TGTGCCAGCACCCCCGGGCAGCAAGAGACCCAGTACTTC. Translation gives CASTPGQQETQYF.

The rearrangement uses TRBV6-1 and TRBJ2-2, with D maybe TRBD2 (5 bases). The CDR3 extends over 15 amino acids. Trimming cost V 7 bases and J 0 bases, with 12 bases left between them. Per the germline V gene, CDR1 is MNHNS and CDR2 is SASEGT. The CDR3 sequence: CASKWELPNTGELFF. The CDR3 nucleotides are TGTGCCAGCAAGTGGGAGCTACCGAACACCGGGGAGCTGTTTTTT.

This clonotype is medium-sized in the sample. The chain carries TRBV20-1 and TRBJ1-1, with TRBD1 as a possible D gene (5 bases). V was shortened by 4 bases and J by 2 bases, with 8 bases between the two germline ends. This CDR3 region has 12 residues. Germline V gene data show CDR1 as DFQATT and CDR2 as SNEGSKA (reference sequence). CDR3 DNA sequence: TGCAGTGCTATACAGGCAAACACTGAAGCTTTCTTT. Protein product: CSAIQANTEAFF.

Many counts were recorded for this clonotype. The chain employs TRBV9 and TRBJ2-3; D call uncertain. The length of the CDR3 is 13 residues. V gave up 3 bases and J gave up 6 bases, with 11 bases separating them. CDR1 SGDLS and CDR2 YYNGEE come from the germline V gene. In DNA, the CDR3 is TGTGCCAGCAGCGCCCCGGTAGGGGATACGCAGTATTTT. Its translation is CASSAPVGDTQYF.

This clonotype was detected many times. This chain links TRBV5-5 with TRBJ1-2; D is ambiguous. The CDR3 length is 14 residues. From germline, CDR1 is SGHKS and CDR2 YYEKEE (reference sequence). The V end was cut by 4 bases, the J end by 0 bases, with 10 bases between. CDR3 residues: CASSPMGTNYGYTF. The CDR3 region has the DNA TGTGCCAGCAGCCCCATGGGGACTAACTATGGCTACACCTTC.

This clonotype was seen repeatedly, ten times or more. The rearrangement links TRBV7-9 to TRBJ1-1; a weak D match, TRBD1 (6 bases). The CDR3 is 16 amino acids. V was cut by 0 bases and J by 4 bases, with 15 bases left in between. Looked up from germline, CDR1 is SEHNR and CDR2 is FQNEAQ (reference sequence). The CDR3 DNA reads as TGTGCCAGCAGCTTAGCAGGCTTGCTAGGGGGCACTGAAGCTTTCTTT. Its protein product is CASSLAGLLGGTEAFF.

In its sample, this clonotype ranks as medium-sized (0.01 to 0.1%). This rearrangement joins TRBV7-2 to TRBJ2-7; D uncertain. The germline V gene encodes CDR1 SGHTA and CDR2 FQGNSA. Trimming took 5 bases from V and 6 from J, leaving 8 bases between them. The CDR3 is made up of 11 amino acids. CDR3 DNA sequence: TGTGCCAGCAGCACGATGGGCGAGCAGTACTTC. Amino acid sequence: CASSTMGEQYF.

In its sample, this clonotype was seen many times. The chain has TRBV20-1 and TRBJ2-5; 11 positions match TRBD1. Per germline, CDR1 DFQATT and CDR2 SNEGSKA (reference sequence). Trimming cost V 3 bases and J 2 bases; bases outside gene matches: 8. This CDR3 has 16 amino acids. The CDR3 region is CSASDRDRGKQETQYF. As DNA, the CDR3 is TGCAGTGCTAGTGACCGGGACAGGGGGAAGCAAGAGACCCAGTACTTC.

This clonotype has ten or more counts. The V call is TRBV5-1, the J call TRBJ2-2; the D is unclear. There are 15 residues in the CDR3. Germline CDR1 and CDR2: SGHRS and YFSETQ. Trimming shortened V by 0 bases and J by 0 bases, and 6 bases separated the two germline ends. CDR3 bases: TGCGCCAGCAGCTTGGTGGGCCCGAACACCGGGGAGCTGTTTTTT. Protein product: CASSLVGPNTGELFF.

This clonotype appeared many times. This rearrangement joins TRBV5-1 to TRBJ2-3, with 11 bases aligning to TRBD1. CDR1 is SGHRS and CDR2 is YFSETQ in the germline V gene. V lost 3 bases, J lost 6 bases, and 3 bases stayed unmatched. The CDR3 extends over 14 amino acids. The CDR3 region is CASSSGQGVDTQYF. DNA for the CDR3: TGCGCCAGCAGCTCGGGACAGGGGGTGGATACGCAGTATTTT.

This clonotype has at least ten counts. The chain links TRBV5-5 to TRBJ2-2, with D unresolved. V dropped 0 bases and J dropped 5 bases, with 14 bases sitting between them. The CDR3 runs to 16 residues. Germline loops: CDR1 SGHKS, CDR2 YYEKEE (reference sequence). CDR3 nucleotide sequence: TGTGCCAGCAGCTTGGAGGGTCACATTGGAACCGGGGAGCTGTTTTTT. Its translation: CASSLEGHIGTGELFF.

The table lists this clonotype with many counts. The rearrangement links TRBV20-1 to TRBJ2-1; D possibly corresponds to TRBD2 (5 bases). CDR1 and CDR2 (germline): DFQATT, SNEGSKA (reference sequence). This CDR3 is built from 13 residues. Trimming left V 0 bases short and J 12 bases short, with 15 bases between. CDR3: CSARDLWGVVQFF. The CDR3 DNA reads as TGCAGTGCTAGAGATCTATGGGGAGTGGTGCAGTTCTTC.

This clonotype was observed many times. The CDR3 coding sequence is TGCGCCAGCAGCCCGGACAGGGCGCGCTACGAGCAGTACTTC. Translation: CASSPDRARYEQYF. The rearrangement uses TRBV5-1 and TRBJ2-7, with 8 bases identical to TRBD1. The J segment lost 3 bases and the V segment lost 4 bases, leaving 6 bases of the junction unmatched. Germline assignment: CDR1 SGHRS and CDR2 YFSETQ. The CDR3 consists of 14 residues.

In DNA, the CDR3 is TGTGCCATCAGTGAGTCGAGGGAGGGGCTGGACAAAAACATTCAGTACTTC. It codes for CAISESREGLDKNIQYF. The chain has TRBV10-3 and TRBJ2-4; TRBD2 aligns across 7 bases. This CDR3 has 17 residues. Germline trimming cut 0 bases from V and 3 bases from J; bases unmatched to any gene: 8. Per germline, CDR1 ENHRY and CDR2 SYGVKD.

This clonotype was seen at least ten times. The gene calls are TRBV11-2 and TRBJ2-3; D assignment may be TRBD1 or TRBD2 (5 bases each). The CDR3 has 17 amino acids. The V and J ends lost 8 bases and 2 bases respectively, with 23 bases between them. CDR1 is SGHAT and CDR2 is FQNNGV in the germline V gene. CDR3 region: CASALNLGDPPTDTQYF. CDR3 nucleotides: TGTGCCAGCGCGTTAAATCTCGGGGACCCCCCCACAGATACGCAGTATTTT.

V gene TRBV5-1 combines with J gene TRBJ2-1, with TRBD2 matching 9 bases. V dropped 3 bases and J dropped 6; count of bases not matched to a gene: 4. The CDR3 length is 14 residues. In germline, CDR1 is SGHRS, CDR2 YFSETQ. DNA of the CDR3: TGCGCCAGCAGCTCCGGACTAGCGCCCAATGAGCAGTTCTTC. Its protein product is CASSSGLAPNEQFF.

This clonotype was seen ten or more times. J is TRBJ2-1 and V is TRBV15, with TRBD2 matching over 14 bases. Trimming took 3 bases from V and 9 from J; bases not matched to a gene: 4. CDR3 size: 15 residues. Germline V gives CDR1 LNHNV, CDR2 YYDKDF (reference sequence). The DNA of the CDR3 is TGTGCCACCAGCAGTCAAGGGACTAGCGGGAGTGAGCAGTTCTTC. This codes for CATSSQGTSGSEQFF.

This clonotype was seen at least ten times. The J gene is TRBJ1-4, the V gene TRBV20-1, with D uncertain. V shed 0 bases and J shed 6 bases, with 5 bases lying between them. Germline CDR1 is DFQATT and CDR2 is SNEGSKA (reference sequence). The CDR3 totals 12 residues. Here the CDR3 DNA reads TGCAGTGCTAGAGATCCGGATGAAAAACTGTTTTTT. Its translation: CSARDPDEKLFF.